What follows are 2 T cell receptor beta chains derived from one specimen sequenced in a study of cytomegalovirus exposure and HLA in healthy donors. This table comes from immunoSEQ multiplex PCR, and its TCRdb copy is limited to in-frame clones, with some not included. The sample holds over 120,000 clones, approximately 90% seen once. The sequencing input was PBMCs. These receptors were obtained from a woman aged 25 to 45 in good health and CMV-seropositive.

CDR3 sequence reads: CSASVLETQYF. The CDR3 DNA sequence: TGCAGTGCTAGTGTTCTTGAGACCCAGTACTTC. The chain is built from TRBV20-1 and TRBJ2-5; the D is unclear. The CDR3 consists of 11 residues. Trimming stripped 3 bases from V and 5 bases from J, with 7 bases between. CDR1 is DFQATT, CDR2 SNEGSKA, per germline (reference sequence).

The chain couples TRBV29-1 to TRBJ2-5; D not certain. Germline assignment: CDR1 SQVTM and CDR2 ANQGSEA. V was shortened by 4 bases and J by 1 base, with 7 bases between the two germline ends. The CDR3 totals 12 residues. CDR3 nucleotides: TGCAGCGTTGGCCAGATCCAAGAGACCCAGTACTTC. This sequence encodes CSVGQIQETQYF.